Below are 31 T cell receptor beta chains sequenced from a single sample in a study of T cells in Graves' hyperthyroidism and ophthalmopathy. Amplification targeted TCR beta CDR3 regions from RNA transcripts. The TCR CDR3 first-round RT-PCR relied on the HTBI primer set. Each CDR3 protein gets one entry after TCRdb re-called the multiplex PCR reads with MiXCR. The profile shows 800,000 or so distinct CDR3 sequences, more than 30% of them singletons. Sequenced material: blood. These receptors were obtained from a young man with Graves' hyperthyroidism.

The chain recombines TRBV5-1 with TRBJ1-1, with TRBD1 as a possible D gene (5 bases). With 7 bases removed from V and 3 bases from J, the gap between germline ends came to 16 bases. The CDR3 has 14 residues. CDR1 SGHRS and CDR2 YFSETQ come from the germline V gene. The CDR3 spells CASGRRGEDTEAFF. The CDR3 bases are TGCGCCAGCGGTAGGAGAGGGGAGGACACTGAAGCTTTCTTT.

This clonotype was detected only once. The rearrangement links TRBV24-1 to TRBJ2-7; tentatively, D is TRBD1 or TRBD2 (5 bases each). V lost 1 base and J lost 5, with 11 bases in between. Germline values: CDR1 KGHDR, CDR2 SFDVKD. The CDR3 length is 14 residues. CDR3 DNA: TGTGCCACCAGTGATTTCCCGGGGCGAGACGAGCAGTACTTC. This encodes CATSDFPGRDEQYF.

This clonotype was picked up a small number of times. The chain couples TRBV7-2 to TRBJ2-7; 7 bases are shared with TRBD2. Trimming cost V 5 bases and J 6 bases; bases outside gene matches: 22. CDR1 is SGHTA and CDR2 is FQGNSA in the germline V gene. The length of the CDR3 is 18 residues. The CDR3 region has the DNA TGTGCCAGCAGCCCTATGGAATTAGCGGGCGGAGCCAATACCGAGCAGTACTTC. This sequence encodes CASSPMELAGGANTEQYF.

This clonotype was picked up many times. This CDR3 is CASSVDQGAKGYTF. CDR3 nucleotides: TGTGCCAGCAGCGTAGACCAGGGGGCGAAAGGCTACACCTTC. The genes are TRBV9 and TRBJ1-2, with 8 bases identical to TRBD1. V lost 0 bases to trimming and J lost 8 bases; unmatched junction nucleotides: 6. Per germline, CDR1 SGDLS and CDR2 YYNGEE. The CDR3 runs 14 residues.

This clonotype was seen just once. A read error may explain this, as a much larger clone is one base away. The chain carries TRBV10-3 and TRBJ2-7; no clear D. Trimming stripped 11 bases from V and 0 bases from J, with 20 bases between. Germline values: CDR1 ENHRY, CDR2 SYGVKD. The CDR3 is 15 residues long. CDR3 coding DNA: TGTGCCGGCAGCATAACCACCGTGAGCTCCTACGAGCAGTACTTC. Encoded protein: CAGSITTVSSYEQYF.

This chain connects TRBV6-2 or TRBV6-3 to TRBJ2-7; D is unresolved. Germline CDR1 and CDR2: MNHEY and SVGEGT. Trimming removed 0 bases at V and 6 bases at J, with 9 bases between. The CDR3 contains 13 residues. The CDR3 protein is CASSYSFFREQYF. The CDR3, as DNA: TGTGCCAGCAGTTACTCGTTCTTTCGCGAGCAGTACTTC.

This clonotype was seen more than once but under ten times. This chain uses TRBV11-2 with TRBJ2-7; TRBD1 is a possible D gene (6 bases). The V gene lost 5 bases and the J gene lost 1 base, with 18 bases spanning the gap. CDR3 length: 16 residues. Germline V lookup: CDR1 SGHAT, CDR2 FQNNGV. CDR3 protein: CASSQDLWTESYEQYF. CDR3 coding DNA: TGTGCCAGCAGCCAAGATCTTTGGACAGAGTCCTACGAGCAGTACTTC.

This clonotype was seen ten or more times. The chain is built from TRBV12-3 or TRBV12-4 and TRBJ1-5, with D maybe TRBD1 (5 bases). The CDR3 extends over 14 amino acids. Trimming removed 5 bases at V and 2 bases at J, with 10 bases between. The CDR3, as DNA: TGTGCCAGCAGTAGGGGAGGGGGCAATCAGCCCCAGCATTTT. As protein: CASSRGGGNQPQHF.

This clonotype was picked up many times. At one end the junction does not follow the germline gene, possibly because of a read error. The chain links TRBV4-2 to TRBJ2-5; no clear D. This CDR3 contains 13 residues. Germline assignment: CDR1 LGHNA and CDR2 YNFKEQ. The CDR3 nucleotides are TGTGCCACCAGCATAGCTCCCCAGGAGACCCAGTACTTC. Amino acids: CATSIAPQETQYF.

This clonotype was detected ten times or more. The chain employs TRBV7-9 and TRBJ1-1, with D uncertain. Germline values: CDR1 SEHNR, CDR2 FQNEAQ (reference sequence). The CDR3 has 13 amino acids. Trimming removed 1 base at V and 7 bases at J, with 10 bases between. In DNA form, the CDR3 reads TGTGCCAGCAGCTTAGTCCTGACGGGTGAAGCTTTCTTT. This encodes CASSLVLTGEAFF.

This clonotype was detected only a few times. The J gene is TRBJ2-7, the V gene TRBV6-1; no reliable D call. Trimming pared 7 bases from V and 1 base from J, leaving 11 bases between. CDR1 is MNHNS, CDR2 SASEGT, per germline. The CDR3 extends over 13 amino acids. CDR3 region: CASMLSPSYEQYF. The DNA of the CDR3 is TGTGCCAGCATGTTGTCGCCTTCCTACGAGCAGTACTTC.

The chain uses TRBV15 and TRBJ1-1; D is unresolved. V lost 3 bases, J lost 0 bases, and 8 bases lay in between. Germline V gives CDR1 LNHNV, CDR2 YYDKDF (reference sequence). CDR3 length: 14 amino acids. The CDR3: CATSSPTVNTEAFF. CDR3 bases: TGTGCCACCAGCAGCCCCACGGTGAACACTGAAGCTTTCTTT.

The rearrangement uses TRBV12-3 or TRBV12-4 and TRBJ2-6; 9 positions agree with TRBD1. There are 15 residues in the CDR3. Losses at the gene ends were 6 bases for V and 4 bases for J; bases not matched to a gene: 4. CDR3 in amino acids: CASRGQGRGANVLTF. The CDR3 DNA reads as TGTGCCAGCAGGGGACAGGGAAGAGGGGCCAACGTCCTGACTTTC.

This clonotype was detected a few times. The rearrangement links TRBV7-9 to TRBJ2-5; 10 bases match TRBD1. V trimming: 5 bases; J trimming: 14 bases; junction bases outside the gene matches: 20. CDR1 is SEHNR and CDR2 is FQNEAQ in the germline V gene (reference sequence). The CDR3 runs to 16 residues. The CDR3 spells CASSQEVADRGVPYYF. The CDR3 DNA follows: TGTGCCAGCAGCCAAGAGGTGGCGGACAGGGGGGTACCCTATTACTTC.

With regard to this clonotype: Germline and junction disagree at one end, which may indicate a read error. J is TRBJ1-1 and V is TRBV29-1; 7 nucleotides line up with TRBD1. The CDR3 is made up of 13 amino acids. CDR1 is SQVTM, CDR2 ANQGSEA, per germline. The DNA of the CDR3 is TGCAGCGTTGAAGACAGGGGGGGCACTGAAGTTTTCTTT. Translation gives CSVEDRGGTEVFF.

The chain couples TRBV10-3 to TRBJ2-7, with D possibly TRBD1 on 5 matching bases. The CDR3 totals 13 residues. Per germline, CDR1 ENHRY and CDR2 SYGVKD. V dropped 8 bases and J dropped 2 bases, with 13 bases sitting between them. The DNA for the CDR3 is TGTGCCATCGGGAACAGGAAAACCTACGAGCAGTACTTC. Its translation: CAIGNRKTYEQYF.

CDR3 amino acids: CSAQRGDGTEKLFF. CDR3 bases: TGCAGCGCCCAACGGGGAGATGGGACTGAAAAACTGTTTTTT. The rearrangement uses TRBV29-1 and TRBJ1-4; D is perhaps TRBD1 (5 bases). Trimming removed 7 bases at V and 7 bases at J, with 19 bases between. This CDR3 contains 14 residues. Germline lookup yields CDR1 SQVTM and CDR2 ANQGSEA.

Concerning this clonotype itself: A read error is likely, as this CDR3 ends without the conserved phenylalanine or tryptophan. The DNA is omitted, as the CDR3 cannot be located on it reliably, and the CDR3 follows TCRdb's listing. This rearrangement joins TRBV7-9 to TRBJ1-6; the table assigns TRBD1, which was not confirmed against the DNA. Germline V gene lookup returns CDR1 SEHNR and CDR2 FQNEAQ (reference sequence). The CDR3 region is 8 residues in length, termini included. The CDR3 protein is CASSSSGQ.

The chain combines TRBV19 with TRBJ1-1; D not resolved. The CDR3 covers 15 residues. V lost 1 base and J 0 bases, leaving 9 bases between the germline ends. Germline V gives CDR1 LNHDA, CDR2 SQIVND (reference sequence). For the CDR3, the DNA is TGTGCCAGTAGTATAGTAAGGGCATTGAACACTGAAGCTTTCTTT. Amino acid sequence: CASSIVRALNTEAFF.

The chain's CDR3 is CASSLAMGERAYEQYF. CDR3 nucleotides: TGTGCCAGCAGCTTAGCGATGGGGGAAAGGGCCTACGAGCAGTACTTC. The chain carries TRBV7-9 and TRBJ2-7; D assignment may be TRBD1 or TRBD2 (5 bases each). V lost 0 bases and J lost 2, with 14 bases in between. The germline V gene encodes CDR1 SEHNR and CDR2 FQNEAQ (reference sequence). The CDR3 contains 16 residues.

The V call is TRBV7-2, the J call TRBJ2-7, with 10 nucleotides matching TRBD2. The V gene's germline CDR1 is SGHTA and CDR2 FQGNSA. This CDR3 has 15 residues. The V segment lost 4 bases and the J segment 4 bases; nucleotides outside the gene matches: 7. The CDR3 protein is CASSSAGGQVYEQYF. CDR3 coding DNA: TGTGCCAGCAGCTCAGCGGGAGGGCAGGTGTACGAGCAGTACTTC.

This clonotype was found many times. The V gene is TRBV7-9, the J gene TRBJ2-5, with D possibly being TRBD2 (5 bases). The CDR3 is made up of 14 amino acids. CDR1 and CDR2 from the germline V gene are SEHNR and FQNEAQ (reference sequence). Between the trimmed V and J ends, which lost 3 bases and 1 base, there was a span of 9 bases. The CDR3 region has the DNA TGTGCCAGCAGCTTCCCGGGGTCCCAAGAGACCCAGTACTTC. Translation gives CASSFPGSQETQYF.

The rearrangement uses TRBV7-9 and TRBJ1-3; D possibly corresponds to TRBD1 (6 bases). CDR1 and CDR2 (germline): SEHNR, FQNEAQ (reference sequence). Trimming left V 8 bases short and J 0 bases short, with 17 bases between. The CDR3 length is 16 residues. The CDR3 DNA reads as TGTGCCAGCTCACCTGGGACACGGATCTCTGGAAACACCATATATTTT. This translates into CASSPGTRISGNTIYF.

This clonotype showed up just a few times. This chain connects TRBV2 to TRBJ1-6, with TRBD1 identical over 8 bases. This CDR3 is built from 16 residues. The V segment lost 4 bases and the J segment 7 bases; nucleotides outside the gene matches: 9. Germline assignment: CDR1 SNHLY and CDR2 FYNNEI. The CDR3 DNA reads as TGTGCCAGCAGTGCTGCCCCTCGGACAGGGAATTCACCCCTCCACTTT. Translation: CASSAAPRTGNSPLHF.

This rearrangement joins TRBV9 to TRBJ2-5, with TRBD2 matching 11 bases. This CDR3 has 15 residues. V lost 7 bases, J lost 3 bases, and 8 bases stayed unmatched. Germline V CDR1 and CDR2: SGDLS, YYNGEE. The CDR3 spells CASSPPGLAEETQYF. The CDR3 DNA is TGTGCCAGCTCACCACCGGGACTAGCGGAAGAGACCCAGTACTTC.

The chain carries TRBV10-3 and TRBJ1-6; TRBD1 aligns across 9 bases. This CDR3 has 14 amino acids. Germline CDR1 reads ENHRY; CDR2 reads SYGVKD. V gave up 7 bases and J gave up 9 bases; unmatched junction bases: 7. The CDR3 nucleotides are TGTGCCATCAAAGGGACAGGGTTGTCTTCACCCCTCCACTTT. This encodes CAIKGTGLSSPLHF.

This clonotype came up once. CDR3 residues: CASSSVALAGGPYEQYF. CDR3 DNA: TGTGCCAGCAGTTCCGTCGCCCTAGCGGGAGGGCCCTACGAGCAGTACTTC. The rearrangement links TRBV9 to TRBJ2-7, with 12 bases aligning to TRBD2. The CDR3 extends over 17 amino acids. Germline-derived CDR1 and CDR2 are SGDLS and YYNGEE. The V and J ends lost 5 bases and 2 bases, in that order; junction bases with no gene match: 11.

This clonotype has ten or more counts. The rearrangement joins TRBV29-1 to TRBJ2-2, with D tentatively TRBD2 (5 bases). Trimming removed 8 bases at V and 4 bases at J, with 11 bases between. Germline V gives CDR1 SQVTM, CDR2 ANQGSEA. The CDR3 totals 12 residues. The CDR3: CSLTEGTGELFF. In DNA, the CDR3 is TGCAGCCTAACTGAGGGCACCGGGGAGCTGTTTTTT.

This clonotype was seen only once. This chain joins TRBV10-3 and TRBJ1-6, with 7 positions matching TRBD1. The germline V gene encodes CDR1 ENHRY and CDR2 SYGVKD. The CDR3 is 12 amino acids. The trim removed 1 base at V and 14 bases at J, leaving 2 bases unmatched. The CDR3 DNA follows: TGTGCCATCAGTGAGTTACAGGGGACCCTCCACTTT. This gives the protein CAISELQGTLHF.

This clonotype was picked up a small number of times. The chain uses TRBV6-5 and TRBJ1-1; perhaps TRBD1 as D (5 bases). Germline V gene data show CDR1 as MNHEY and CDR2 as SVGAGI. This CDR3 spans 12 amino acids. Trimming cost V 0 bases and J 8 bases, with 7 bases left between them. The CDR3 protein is CASSYSGEEAFF. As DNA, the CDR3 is TGTGCCAGCAGTTACTCGGGGGAGGAAGCTTTCTTT.

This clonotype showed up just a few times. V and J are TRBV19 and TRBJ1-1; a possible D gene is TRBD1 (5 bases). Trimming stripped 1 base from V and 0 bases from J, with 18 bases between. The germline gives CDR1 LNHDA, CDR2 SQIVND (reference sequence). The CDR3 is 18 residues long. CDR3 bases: TGTGCCAGTAGTATAGGCGCCTGGGGCGTGCCAATGAACACTGAAGCTTTCTTT. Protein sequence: CASSIGAWGVPMNTEAFF.